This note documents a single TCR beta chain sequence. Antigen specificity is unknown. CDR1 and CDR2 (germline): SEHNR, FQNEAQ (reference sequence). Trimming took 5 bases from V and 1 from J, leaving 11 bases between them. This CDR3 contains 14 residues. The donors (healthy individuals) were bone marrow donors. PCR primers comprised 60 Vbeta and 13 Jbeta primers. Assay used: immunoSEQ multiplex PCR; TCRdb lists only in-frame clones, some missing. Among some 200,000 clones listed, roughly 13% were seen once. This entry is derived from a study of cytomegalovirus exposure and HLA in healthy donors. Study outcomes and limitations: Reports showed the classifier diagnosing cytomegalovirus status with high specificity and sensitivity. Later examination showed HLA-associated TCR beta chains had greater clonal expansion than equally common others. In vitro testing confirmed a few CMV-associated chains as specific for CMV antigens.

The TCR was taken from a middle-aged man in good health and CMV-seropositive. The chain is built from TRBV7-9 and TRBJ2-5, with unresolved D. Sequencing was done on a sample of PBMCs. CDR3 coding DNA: TGTGCCAGCAGCCTAGTAGGCGGCCAAGAGACCCAGTACTTC. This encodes CASSLVGGQETQYF.